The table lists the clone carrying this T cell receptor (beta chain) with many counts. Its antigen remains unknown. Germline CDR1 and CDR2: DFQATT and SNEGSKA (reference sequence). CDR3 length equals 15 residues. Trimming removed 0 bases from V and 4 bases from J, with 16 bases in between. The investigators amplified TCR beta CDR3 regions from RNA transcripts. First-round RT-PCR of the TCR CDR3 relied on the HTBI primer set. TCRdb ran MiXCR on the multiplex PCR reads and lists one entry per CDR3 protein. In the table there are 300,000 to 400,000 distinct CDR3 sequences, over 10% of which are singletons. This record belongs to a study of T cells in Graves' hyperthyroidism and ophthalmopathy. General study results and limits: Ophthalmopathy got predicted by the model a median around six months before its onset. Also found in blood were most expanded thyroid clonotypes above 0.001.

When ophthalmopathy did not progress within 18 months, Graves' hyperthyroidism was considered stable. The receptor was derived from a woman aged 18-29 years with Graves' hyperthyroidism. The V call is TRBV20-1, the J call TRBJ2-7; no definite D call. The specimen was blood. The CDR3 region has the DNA TGCAGTGCTAGAGATTCCTTAGGGCCTTCGTACGAGCAGTACTTC. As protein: CSARDSLGPSYEQYF.